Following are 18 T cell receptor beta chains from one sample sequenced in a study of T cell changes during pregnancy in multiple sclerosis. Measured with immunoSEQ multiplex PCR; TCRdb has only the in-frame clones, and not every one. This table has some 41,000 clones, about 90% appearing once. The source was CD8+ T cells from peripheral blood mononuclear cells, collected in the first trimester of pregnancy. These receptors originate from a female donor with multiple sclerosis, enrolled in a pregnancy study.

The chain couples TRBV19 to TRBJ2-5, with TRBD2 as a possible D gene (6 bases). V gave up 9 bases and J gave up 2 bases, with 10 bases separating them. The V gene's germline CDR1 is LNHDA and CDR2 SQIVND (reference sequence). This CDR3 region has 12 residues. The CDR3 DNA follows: TGTGCCAGCAAGGGACTTCAAGAGACCCAGTACTTC. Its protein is CASKGLQETQYF.

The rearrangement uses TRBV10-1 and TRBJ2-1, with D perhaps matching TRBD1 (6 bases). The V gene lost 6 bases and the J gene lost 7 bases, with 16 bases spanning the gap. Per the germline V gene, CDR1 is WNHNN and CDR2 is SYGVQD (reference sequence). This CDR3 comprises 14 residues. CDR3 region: CASRKPTTGNEQFF. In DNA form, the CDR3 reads TGCGCCAGCAGGAAACCGACTACAGGGAATGAGCAGTTCTTC.

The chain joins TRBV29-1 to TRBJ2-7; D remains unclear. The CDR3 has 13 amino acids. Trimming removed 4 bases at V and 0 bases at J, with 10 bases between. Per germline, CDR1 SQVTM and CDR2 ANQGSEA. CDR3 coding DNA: TGCAGCGTTGTCGACATAAGCTCCTACGAGCAGTACTTC. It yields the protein CSVVDISSYEQYF.

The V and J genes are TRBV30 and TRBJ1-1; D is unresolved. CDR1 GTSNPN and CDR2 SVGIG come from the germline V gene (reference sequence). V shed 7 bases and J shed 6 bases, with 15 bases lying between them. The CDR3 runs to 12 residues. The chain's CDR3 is CALGSGRAEAFF. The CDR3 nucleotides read TGTGCCTTAGGAAGCGGGCGGGCTGAAGCTTTCTTT. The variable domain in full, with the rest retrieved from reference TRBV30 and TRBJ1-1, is SQTIHQWPATLVQPVGSPLSLECTVEGTSNPNLYWYRQAAGRGLQLLFYSVGIGQISSEVPQNLSASRPQDRQFILSSKKLLLSDSGFYLCALGSGRAEAFFGQGTRLTVV.

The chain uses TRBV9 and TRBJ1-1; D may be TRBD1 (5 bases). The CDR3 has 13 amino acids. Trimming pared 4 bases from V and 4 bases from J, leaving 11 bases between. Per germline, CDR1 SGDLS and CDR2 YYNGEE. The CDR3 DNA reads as TGTGCCAGCAGCCCCCGACAGCTCACTGAAGCTTTCTTT. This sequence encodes CASSPRQLTEAFF.

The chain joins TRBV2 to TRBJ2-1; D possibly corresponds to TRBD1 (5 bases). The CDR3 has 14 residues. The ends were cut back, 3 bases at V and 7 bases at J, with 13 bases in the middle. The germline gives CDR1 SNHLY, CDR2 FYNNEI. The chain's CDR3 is CASSEFQGKNEQFF. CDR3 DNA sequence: TGTGCCAGCAGTGAGTTCCAGGGAAAAAATGAGCAGTTCTTC.

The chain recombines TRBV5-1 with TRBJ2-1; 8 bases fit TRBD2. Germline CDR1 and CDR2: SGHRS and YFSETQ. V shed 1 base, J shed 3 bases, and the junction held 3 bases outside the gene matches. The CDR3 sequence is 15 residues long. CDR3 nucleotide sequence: TGCGCCAGCAGCTTGACGGGACTAGGCTACAATGAGCAGTTCTTC. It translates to CASSLTGLGYNEQFF.

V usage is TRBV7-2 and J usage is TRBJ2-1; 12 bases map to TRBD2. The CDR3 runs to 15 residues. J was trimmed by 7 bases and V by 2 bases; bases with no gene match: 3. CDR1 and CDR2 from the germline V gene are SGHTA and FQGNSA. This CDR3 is CASSLFLAGGNEQFF. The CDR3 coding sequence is TGTGCCAGCAGCTTATTCCTAGCGGGGGGGAATGAGCAGTTCTTC.

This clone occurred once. The DNA for the CDR3 is TGTGCCAGCAGTTCTCCAGACAGGGGAGTAGGGGAAAAACTGTTTTTT. Protein: CASSSPDRGVGEKLFF. The J gene is TRBJ1-4, the V gene TRBV6-5; 8 positions agree with TRBD1. V lost 4 bases, J lost 8 bases, and 12 bases stayed unmatched. The CDR3 runs 16 residues. Germline-derived CDR1 and CDR2 are MNHEY and SVGAGI.

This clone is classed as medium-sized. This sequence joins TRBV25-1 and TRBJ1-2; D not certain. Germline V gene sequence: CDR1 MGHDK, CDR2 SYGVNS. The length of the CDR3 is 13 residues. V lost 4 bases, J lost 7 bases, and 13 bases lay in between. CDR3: CASSGPRHLGYTF. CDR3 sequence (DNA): TGTGCCAGCAGTGGGCCACGACATCTTGGCTACACCTTC.

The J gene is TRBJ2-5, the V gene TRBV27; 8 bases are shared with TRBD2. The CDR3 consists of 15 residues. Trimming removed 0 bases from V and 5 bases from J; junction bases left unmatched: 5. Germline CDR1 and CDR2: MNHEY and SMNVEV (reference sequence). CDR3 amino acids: CASSLSGGRSETQYF. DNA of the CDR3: TGTGCCAGCAGTTTATCTGGCGGGAGGTCGGAGACCCAGTACTTC.

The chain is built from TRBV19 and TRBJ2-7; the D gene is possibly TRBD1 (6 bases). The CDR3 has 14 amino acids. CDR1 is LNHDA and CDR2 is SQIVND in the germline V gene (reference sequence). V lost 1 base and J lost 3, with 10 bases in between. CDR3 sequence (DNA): TGTGCCAGTAGTATAGCAGGGGTCCACTACGAGCAGTACTTC. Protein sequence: CASSIAGVHYEQYF.

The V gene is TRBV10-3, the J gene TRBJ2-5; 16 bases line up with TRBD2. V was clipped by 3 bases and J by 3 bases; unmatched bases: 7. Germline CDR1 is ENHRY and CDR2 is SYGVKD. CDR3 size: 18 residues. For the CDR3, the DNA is TGTGCCATCAGTGATATACCGGGACTAGCGGGGGGGGAAGAGACCCAGTACTTC. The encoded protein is CAISDIPGLAGGEETQYF.

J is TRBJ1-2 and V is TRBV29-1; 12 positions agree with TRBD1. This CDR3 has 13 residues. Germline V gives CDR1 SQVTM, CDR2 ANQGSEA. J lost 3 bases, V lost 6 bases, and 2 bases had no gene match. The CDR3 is CSVGTGGHYGYTF. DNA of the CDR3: TGCAGCGTAGGGACAGGGGGCCACTATGGCTACACCTTC.

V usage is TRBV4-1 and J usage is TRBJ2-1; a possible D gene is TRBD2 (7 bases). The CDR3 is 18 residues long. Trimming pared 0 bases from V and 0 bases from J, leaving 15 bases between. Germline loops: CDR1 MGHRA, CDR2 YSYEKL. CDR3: CASSQDPGEGISYNEQFF. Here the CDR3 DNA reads TGCGCCAGCAGCCAAGACCCAGGGGAGGGGATCTCCTACAATGAGCAGTTCTTC.

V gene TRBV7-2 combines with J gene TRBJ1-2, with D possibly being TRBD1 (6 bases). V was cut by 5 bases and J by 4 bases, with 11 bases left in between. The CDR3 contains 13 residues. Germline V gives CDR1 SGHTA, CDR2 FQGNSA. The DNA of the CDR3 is TGTGCCAGCAGCACAGGGAACCTCTATGGCTACACCTTC. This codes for CASSTGNLYGYTF.

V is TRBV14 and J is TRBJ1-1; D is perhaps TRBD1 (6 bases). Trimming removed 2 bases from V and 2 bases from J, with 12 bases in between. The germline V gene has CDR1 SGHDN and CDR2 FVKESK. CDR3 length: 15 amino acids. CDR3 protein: CASSQMGAVNTEAFF. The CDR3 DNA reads TGTGCCAGCAGCCAAATGGGGGCGGTTAACACTGAAGCTTTCTTT. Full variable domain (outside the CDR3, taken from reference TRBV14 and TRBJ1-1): EAGVTQFPSHSVIEKGQTVTLRCDPISGHDNLYWYRRVMGKEIKFLLHFVKESKQDESGMPNNRFLAERTGGTYSTLKVQPAELEDSGVYFCASSQMGAVNTEAFFGQGTRLTVV.

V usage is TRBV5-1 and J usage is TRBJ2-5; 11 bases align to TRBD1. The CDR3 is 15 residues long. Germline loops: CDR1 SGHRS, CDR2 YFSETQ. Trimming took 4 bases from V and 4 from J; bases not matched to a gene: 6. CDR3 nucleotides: TGCGCCAGCAGCATGGACAGGGGGCTAGGAGAGACCCAGTACTTC. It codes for CASSMDRGLGETQYF.